One T cell receptor (beta chain) is described in this entry. The study drew donors from healthy Caucasian individuals in Russia aged roughly 6 to 95. The sample comes from a study of blood T cells in healthy people across ages. Together with a sample-barcoded 5' primer, a J-beta primer mix was included in a second PCR lasting about 6 to 12 cycles. TCRdb independently ran MiXCR on the 5' RACE reads; one entry per CDR3 protein. The table includes hundreds of thousands of distinct CDR3 sequences, 40% to 50% detected once. CDR1 and CDR2 from the germline V gene are MGHRA and YSYEKL. This CDR3 has 15 amino acids. Trimming removed 3 bases from V and 4 bases from J, with 15 bases in between.

The receptor comes from an elderly man in good health. The source material was blood. This chain joins TRBV4-1 and TRBJ2-5; D might be TRBD1 (6 bases). The CDR3 is CASSHTNGGRETQYF. The CDR3 DNA follows: TGCGCCAGCAGCCACACCAATGGGGGCAGAGAGACCCAGTACTTC.